This T cell receptor beta chain was sequenced for a study of T cell changes during pregnancy in multiple sclerosis. Germline-derived CDR1 and CDR2 are SGHTA and FQGTGA. The CDR3 spans 18 residues. Unmatched junction bases numbered 8, after V lost 2 bases and J lost 5 bases. TCRdb's table, derived via immunoSEQ multiplex PCR, lists solely in-frame clones and lacks some. The profile shows around 31,000 clones, roughly 87% of them singletons. The sequences come from CD8+ T cells from peripheral blood mononuclear cells, collected in the first trimester of pregnancy. The origin of this receptor is a female donor with multiple sclerosis, enrolled in a pregnancy study. V gene TRBV7-3 combines with J gene TRBJ2-1; 14 bases are shared with TRBD2. CDR3 residues: CASSLSGLAGVLDNEQFF. For the CDR3, the DNA is TGTGCCAGCAGCTTATCGGGACTAGCGGGGGTATTAGACAATGAGCAGTTCTTC. Based on the CDR3 plus reference TRBV7-3 and TRBJ2-1, the full variable domain is GAGVSQTPSNKVTEKGKYVELRCDPISGHTALYWYRQSLGQGPEFLIYFQGTGAADDSGLPNDRFFAVRPEGSVSTLKIQRTERGDSAVYLCASSLSGLAGVLDNEQFFGPGTRLTVL.